Each of the 9 T cell receptor beta chains below was sequenced from the same sample in a study of blood T cell repertoires in COVID-19. Only in-frame clones appear in the TCRdb table, and some are missing; sequencing was by immunoSEQ multiplex PCR. The table includes approximately 270,000 clones, roughly 86% detected once. Sequencing used PBMCs or T cells enriched from blood (not recorded which). The receptors come from a woman aged 55 to 70 who had recovered from COVID-19.

The chain links TRBV18 to TRBJ2-1; the match to TRBD2 covers 13 bases. After removal of 3 bases from V and 5 bases from J, the junction contained 7 bases not matched to a gene. Germline-derived CDR1 and CDR2 are KGHSH and LQKENI. CDR3 length equals 17 residues. The DNA for the CDR3 is TGTGCCAGCTCACCGACTAGCGGGGGGCAGATCAACAATGAGCAGTTCTTC. Translating gives CASSPTSGGQINNEQFF.

CDR3 sequence reads: CASSYGGLYGYTF. For the CDR3, the DNA is TGTGCCAGCAGTTATGGGGGCTTGTATGGCTACACCTTC. The rearrangement links TRBV6-5 to TRBJ1-2; a possible D gene is TRBD1 (6 bases). Germline lookup yields CDR1 MNHEY and CDR2 SVGAGI. The CDR3 totals 13 residues. V lost 3 bases to trimming and J lost 5 bases, with 10 bases between them.

This clone showed up just a few times. The chain uses TRBV7-8 and TRBJ1-5; D is possibly TRBD1 (6 bases). The V gene lost 4 bases and the J gene lost 5 bases, with 9 bases spanning the gap. The CDR3 consists of 13 residues. Germline V gene data show CDR1 as SGHVS and CDR2 as FQNEAQ. CDR3 amino acids: CASSSQGDQPQHF. As DNA, the CDR3 is TGTGCCAGCAGCTCACAGGGAGATCAGCCCCAGCATTTT.

This clone appeared a few times. The J gene is TRBJ2-7, the V gene TRBV28; 9 nucleotides align to TRBD1. CDR1 and CDR2 (germline): MDHEN, SYDVKM. The CDR3 consists of 13 residues. With V trimmed by 7 bases and J by 5 bases, 6 bases remained unmatched. CDR3 sequence reads: CASTGTGYDEQYF. CDR3 nucleotides: TGTGCCAGCACTGGGACAGGGTATGACGAGCAGTACTTC.

CDR3 in amino acids: CASSGQGIQGNEKLFF. Here the CDR3 DNA reads TGTGCCAGCAGCGGCCAGGGAATTCAGGGGAATGAAAAACTGTTTTTT. The gene calls are TRBV7-9 and TRBJ1-4; the D gene is possibly TRBD1 (6 bases). V shed 5 bases and J shed 5 bases, with 18 bases lying between them. The CDR3 is 16 amino acids. CDR1 is SEHNR, CDR2 FQNEAQ, per germline (reference sequence).

J is TRBJ1-4 and V is TRBV2, with 12 positions matching TRBD1. The J segment lost 3 bases and the V segment lost 6 bases, leaving 5 bases of the junction unmatched. The CDR3 sequence is 16 residues long. Germline V gene sequence: CDR1 SNHLY, CDR2 FYNNEI. CDR3 in amino acids: CASSRDRGLANEKLFF. The CDR3 DNA sequence: TGTGCCAGCAGCCGGGACAGGGGGCTTGCTAATGAAAAACTGTTTTTT.

The chain employs TRBV27 and TRBJ2-1; D not certain. This CDR3 has 13 amino acids. Trimming removed 3 bases at V and 5 bases at J, with 8 bases between. Per the germline V gene, CDR1 is MNHEY and CDR2 is SMNVEV (reference sequence). In nucleotides, the CDR3 is TGTGCCAGCAGTTTTGGGCAAAACAATGAGCAGTTCTTC. Its protein product is CASSFGQNNEQFF.

The genes are TRBV30 and TRBJ1-2, with D tentatively TRBD1 (5 bases). The CDR3 consists of 13 residues. The germline V gene has CDR1 GTSNPN and CDR2 SVGIG (reference sequence). Trimming left V 6 bases short and J 4 bases short, with 15 bases between. CDR3 residues: CACSTRQSYGYTF. Written as DNA, the CDR3 is TGTGCCTGCAGTACGAGACAGTCCTATGGCTACACCTTC.

This chain connects TRBV6-5 to TRBJ1-5, with D perhaps TRBD1 (5 bases). V lost 0 bases and J lost 7, with 13 bases in between. The CDR3 is 15 amino acids. CDR1 is MNHEY, CDR2 SVGAGI, per germline. DNA for the CDR3: TGTGCCAGCAGTTACTCACACGACAGCAGCCAGCCCCAGCATTTT. It is translated as CASSYSHDSSQPQHF.